These T cell receptor beta chains were read from a single sample in a study of OX40 agonist ivuxolimab in advanced cancers. The protocol was immunoSEQ multiplex PCR, while the TCRdb copy is restricted to in-frame clones and leaves out a portion. The table lists over 65,000 clones, roughly 84% of them singletons. Sequenced material: CD4+ or CD8+ T cells sorted from blood, taken in a trial of the OX40 agonist ivuxolimab. These TCRs come from an adult with an advanced solid tumor such as melanoma, head and neck, liver or kidney cancer. Both conserved end residues are part of each CDR3. D genes are given only for firm matches. Some rows mark clone size as missing; the rest say once, few, many or name a class of expanded clone.

CDR3aa,CDR3nt,d_gene,v_gene,len,j_gene,abundance
CASSLVGTGSLNEQFF,TGTGCCAGCAGCTTAGTCGGGACAGGATCCCTCAATGAGCAGTTCTTC,TRBD1,TRBV7-2,16,TRBJ2-1,NA
CASSEGGGNYGYTF,TGCGCCAGCAGTGAAGGCGGCGGGAACTATGGCTACACCTTC,NA,TRBV5-1,14,TRBJ1-2,NA
CASSEIPNTEAFF,TGTGCCAGCAGTGAGATTCCTAACACTGAAGCTTTCTTT,NA,TRBV2,13,TRBJ1-1,NA
CASSAIYWGSTDTQYF,TGTGCCAGTAGCGCAATCTACTGGGGGAGCACAGATACGCAGTATTTT,NA,TRBV19,16,TRBJ2-3,few
CASSWGSWAKGYTF,TGTGCCAGCAGCTGGGGATCCTGGGCGAAGGGCTACACCTTC,NA,TRBV5-5,14,TRBJ1-2,once
CASSLKPGQQETQYF,TGTGCCAGCAGCTTAAAACCGGGACAGCAAGAGACCCAGTACTTC,TRBD1,TRBV5-5,15,TRBJ2-5,NA
CASREGLAGTINNEQFF,TGTGCCAGCAGGGAAGGACTAGCGGGAACCATAAACAATGAGCAGTTCTTC,TRBD2,TRBV6-1,17,TRBJ2-1,NA
CASSLARVGQETQYF,TGTGCCAGCAGCTTAGCTAGGGTAGGGCAAGAGACCCAGTACTTC,NA,TRBV7-8,15,TRBJ2-5,once
CASSLGDRYNEQFF,TGTGCCAGCAGCTTGGGGGACAGGTACAATGAGCAGTTCTTC,TRBD1,TRBV5-4,14,TRBJ2-1,NA
CASSPGGWRMNTGELFF,TGTGCCAGCAGCCCCGGAGGCTGGCGTATGAACACCGGGGAGCTGTTTTTT,NA,TRBV28,17,TRBJ2-2,once
CASSEGGRLLNSPLHF,TGTGCCAGCAGTGAAGGTGGAAGACTCTTGAATTCACCCCTCCACTTT,NA,TRBV2,16,TRBJ1-6,NA
CASSRRSSGSSTDTQYF,TGTGCCAGCTCACGACGGTCTAGCGGGAGTAGCACAGATACGCAGTATTTT,TRBD2,TRBV18,17,TRBJ2-3,NA
CASRTYEAYEQYF,TGTGCCAGTAGGACGTACGAAGCCTACGAGCAGTACTTC,NA,TRBV19,13,TRBJ2-7,NA
CASKGDRVQFF,TGTGCCAGCAAAGGGGACAGGGTGCAGTTCTTC,TRBD1,TRBV11-2,11,TRBJ2-1,NA
CASSLGGGQETQYF,TGTGCCAGCAGCTTAGGAGGGGGGCAAGAGACCCAGTACTTC,NA,TRBV7-2,14,TRBJ2-5,NA
CASRRQGIGGTNEKLFF,TGCGCCAGCAGGCGACAGGGAATTGGAGGAACTAATGAAAAACTGTTTTTT,TRBD1,TRBV4-1,17,TRBJ1-4,NA
CASSPQGSVNIQYF,TGTGCCAGCAGTCCACAGGGGTCGGTGAACATTCAGTACTTC,TRBD1,TRBV28,14,TRBJ2-4,NA
CASSSMNTEAFF,TGTGCCAGCAGCTCCATGAACACTGAAGCTTTCTTT,NA,TRBV28,12,TRBJ1-1,NA
CASSLEAEKLFF,TGTGCCAGCAGCTTAGAAGCTGAAAAACTGTTTTTT,NA,TRBV7-6,12,TRBJ1-4,NA
CASSHKDVQETQYF,TGTGCCAGCAGTCATAAGGACGTCCAAGAGACCCAGTACTTC,NA,TRBV5-8,14,TRBJ2-5,NA
CAISGQGARGNEQFF,TGTGCCATCAGTGGACAGGGGGCAAGGGGCAATGAGCAGTTCTTC,TRBD1,TRBV10-3,15,TRBJ2-1,once
CASSEEEIISYEQYF,TGTGCCAGCAGTGAGGAGGAGATAATATCCTACGAGCAGTACTTC,NA,TRBV2,15,TRBJ2-7,NA
CASSLMRELGNEQFF,TGTGCCAGTAGTCTTATGAGGGAACTTGGCAATGAGCAGTTCTTC,NA,TRBV19,15,TRBJ2-1,NA
CASSIRGIDYNEQFF,TGTGCCAGTAGTATACGAGGGATAGATTACAATGAGCAGTTCTTC,NA,TRBV19,15,TRBJ2-1,NA
CASSWRTGRDTEAFF,TGTGCCAGCAGCTGGCGGACAGGGCGAGACACTGAAGCTTTCTTT,TRBD1,TRBV5-4,15,TRBJ1-1,few
CASSLLAYQETQYF,TGTGCCAGCAGCTTATTAGCGTACCAAGAGACCCAGTACTTC,NA,TRBV7-9,14,TRBJ2-5,NA
CASSEGQVSQQYF,TGTGCCAGCAGTGAGGGCCAGGTTAGTCAGCAGTACTTC,NA,TRBV2,13,TRBJ2-7,NA
CARSQGQGSYQPQHF,TGTGCCAGAAGCCAGGGACAGGGGAGCTATCAGCCCCAGCATTTT,TRBD1,TRBV5-3,15,TRBJ1-5,few
CASSLGAGGFFGGQYF,TGCGCCAGCAGCTTGGGGGCGGGAGGCTTCTTCGGCGGGCAGTACTTC,TRBD2,TRBV5-1,16,TRBJ2-7,NA
CASSLVSGGAETQYF,TGCGCCAGCAGCTTGGTCTCGGGAGGGGCGGAGACCCAGTACTTC,TRBD2,TRBV5-1,15,TRBJ2-5,NA
CASSQDLGDGYTF,TGCGCCAGCAGCCAAGATCTTGGGGATGGCTACACCTTC,NA,TRBV4-1,13,TRBJ1-2,NA
CASSGVLGGSTSYGYTF,TGCGCCAGCAGTGGGGTCTTGGGGGGCTCAACTAGTTATGGCTACACCTTC,NA,TRBV10-2,17,TRBJ1-2,NA
CASTPGVRERYNEQFF,TGTGCCAGCACCCCTGGGGTCAGGGAAAGATACAATGAGCAGTTCTTC,NA,TRBV11-3,16,TRBJ2-1,few
CASSLRQGGTDTQYF,TGTGCCAGCAGCTTACGACAGGGTGGCACAGATACGCAGTATTTT,TRBD1,TRBV7-9,15,TRBJ2-3,NA
CASSEGQLTDTQYF,TGTGCCAGCAGCGAGGGACAGCTCACAGATACGCAGTATTTT,TRBD1,TRBV7-8,14,TRBJ2-3,NA
CASSEGSSTLHF,TGCGCCAGCAGTGAAGGATCGTCAACCCTCCACTTT,NA,TRBV10-1,12,TRBJ1-6,NA
CASSLTDRGKGYTF,TGTGCCAGCAGCTTGACGGACAGGGGAAAGGGCTACACCTTC,TRBD1,TRBV5-4,14,TRBJ1-2,NA
CASSPPLAVRETQYF,TGTGCCAGCTCACCCCCCCTAGCGGTCCGGGAGACCCAGTACTTC,TRBD2,TRBV18,15,TRBJ2-5,NA